Presented here are 5 T cell receptor beta chains from one specimen sequenced in a study of blood T cell repertoires in COVID-19. Assay: immunoSEQ multiplex PCR; the TCRdb copy retains only in-frame clones and omits some. The sample records 250,000 or so clones, around 86% being singletons. The sequencing input was PBMCs or T cells enriched from blood (not recorded which). Receptors originate from a woman between 45 and 65 years old who had recovered from COVID-19.

The rearrangement links TRBV7-9 to TRBJ2-3, with no clear D. Between the trimmed V and J ends, which lost 4 bases and 8 bases, there was a span of 22 bases. The CDR3 covers 16 residues. Germline V gene sequence: CDR1 SEHNR, CDR2 FQNEAQ (reference sequence). The DNA for the CDR3 is TGTGCCAGCAGCTCATCTTATGGCACAAATGATGGTACGCAGTATTTT. It is translated as CASSSSYGTNDGTQYF.

The V call is TRBV27, the J call TRBJ2-1, with 7 bases identical to TRBD2. Germline CDR1 and CDR2: MNHEY and SMNVEV (reference sequence). Trimming at V came to 1 base and at J to 0 bases, leaving 3 bases not matched to a gene. The CDR3 is made up of 16 amino acids. CDR3: CASSLWRESSYNEQFF. The CDR3 region has the DNA TGTGCCAGCAGTTTATGGCGGGAGAGCTCCTACAATGAGCAGTTCTTC.

The chain carries TRBV28 and TRBJ2-7, with D hard to call. V dropped 8 bases and J dropped 0 bases, with 11 bases sitting between them. CDR1 and CDR2 (germline): MDHEN, SYDVKM. The CDR3 covers 13 residues. CDR3 sequence reads: CASRRYSSYEQYF. The CDR3 region has the DNA TGTGCCAGCCGTAGATACAGCTCCTACGAGCAGTACTTC.

The chain employs TRBV6-4 and TRBJ2-3, with D tentatively TRBD2 (5 bases). V was trimmed by 3 bases and J by 2 bases, leaving 12 bases between them. This CDR3 region has 15 residues. CDR1 MRHNA and CDR2 SNTAGT come from the germline V gene. The CDR3: CASSENLAHTDTQYF. DNA of the CDR3: TGTGCCAGCAGTGAAAACCTAGCCCACACAGATACGCAGTATTTT.

This clone was observed a few times. This chain joins TRBV7-9 and TRBJ2-5; TRBD2 is a possible D gene (6 bases). Germline V gene sequence: CDR1 SEHNR, CDR2 FQNEAQ (reference sequence). CDR3 size: 17 residues. V shed 0 bases and J shed 2 bases, with 16 bases lying between them. CDR3 region: CASSLALGGALQETQYF. DNA for the CDR3: TGTGCCAGCAGCTTAGCGCTTGGCGGGGCACTACAAGAGACCCAGTACTTC.